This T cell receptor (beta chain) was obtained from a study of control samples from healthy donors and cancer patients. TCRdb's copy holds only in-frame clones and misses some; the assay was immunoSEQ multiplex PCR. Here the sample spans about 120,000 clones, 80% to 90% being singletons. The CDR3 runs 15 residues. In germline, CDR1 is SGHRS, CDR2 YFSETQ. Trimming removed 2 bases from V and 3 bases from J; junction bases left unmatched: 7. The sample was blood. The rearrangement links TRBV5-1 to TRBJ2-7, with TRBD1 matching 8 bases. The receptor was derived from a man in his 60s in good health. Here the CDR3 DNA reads TGCGCCAGCAGCTTAACAGGGGGTTCTAGCTACGAGCAGTACTTC. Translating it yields CASSLTGGSSYEQYF.